The 3 T cell receptor beta chains presented below share a single source sample, sequenced in a study of T cell changes during pregnancy in multiple sclerosis. TCRdb keeps only in-frame clones here, not all; method: immunoSEQ multiplex PCR. Altogether approximately 83,000 clones are present, about 94% being singletons, with the ten largest covering around 2.2%. Sequenced material: peripheral blood, taken in the third trimester of pregnancy. Source of these receptors: a female donor with multiple sclerosis, enrolled in a pregnancy study.

The chain carries TRBV9 and TRBJ1-2; D remains unclear. Trimming took off 4 bases at V and 4 bases at J, with 8 bases between the two ends. Germline loops: CDR1 SGDLS, CDR2 YYNGEE. CDR3 length equals 12 residues. This CDR3 reads CASSPLSYGYTF. The CDR3 region has the DNA TGTGCCAGCAGCCCCCTCAGCTATGGCTACACCTTC.

In this sample, this clone turned up once. This chain connects TRBV6-4 to TRBJ1-3; D remains unclear. The CDR3 consists of 16 residues. V was cut by 2 bases and J by 9 bases, with 20 bases left in between. CDR1 is MRHNA, CDR2 SNTAGT, per germline. CDR3 region: CASSDQRHTEGVTIYF. The CDR3 region has the DNA TGTGCCAGCAGTGACCAGAGACATACTGAGGGAGTCACCATATATTTT.

The V call is TRBV11-2, the J call TRBJ2-7; 16 nucleotides line up with TRBD2. This CDR3 is 18 amino acids long. After removal of 4 bases from V and 3 bases from J, the junction contained 9 bases not matched to a gene. Looked up from germline, CDR1 is SGHAT and CDR2 is FQNNGV. In DNA, the CDR3 is TGTGCCAGCAGCTCCTCCGGGACTAGCGGGAGGGCCCTCTACGAGCAGTACTTC. It is translated as CASSSSGTSGRALYEQYF. The whole variable domain, filled in from reference TRBV11-2 and TRBJ2-7, reads EAGVAQSPRYKIIEKRQSVAFWCNPISGHATLYWYQQILGQGPKLLIQFQNNGVVDDSQLPKDRFSAERLKGVDSTLKIQPAKLEDSAVYLCASSSSGTSGRALYEQYFGPGTRLTVT.